Listed below are T cell receptor beta chains from one sample, sequenced in a study of T cell changes during pregnancy in multiple sclerosis. Profiled with immunoSEQ multiplex PCR; TCRdb holds only in-frame clones, not every one. The sample consists of 25,000 to 35,000 clones, more than 80% of them appearing once. Source: CD8+ T cells from peripheral blood mononuclear cells, taken before pregnancy. The receptors were sampled from a female donor with multiple sclerosis, enrolled in a pregnancy study. Both conserved end residues are part of each CDR3. The order of the fields is CDR3 protein, V gene.

cdr3_aa: CASSALLGVHYEQYF
v_call: TRBV7-9

cdr3_aa: CASSLSRTGYEQYF
v_call: TRBV27

cdr3_aa: CASRPWDRIYGYTF
v_call: TRBV27

cdr3_aa: CASSLDQGLDYNYGYTF
v_call: TRBV7-9

cdr3_aa: CATSRLSGRASDEQFF
v_call: TRBV15

cdr3_aa: CASSPGLASNEQYF
v_call: TRBV4-1

cdr3_aa: CASRDGGASTDTQYF
v_call: TRBV5-1

cdr3_aa: CASSFRGGQYF
v_call: TRBV27

cdr3_aa: CASTPQGYNEQFF
v_call: TRBV5-1

cdr3_aa: CSGSNEQYF
v_call: TRBV29-1

cdr3_aa: CASTYGQGGGYTF
v_call: TRBV6-5

cdr3_aa: CASRNPGLAGEEQYF
v_call: TRBV10-2

cdr3_aa: CASKLTGAAETQYF
v_call: TRBV5-1

cdr3_aa: CASSLAYRTRGDEQFF
v_call: TRBV11-2

cdr3_aa: CASSPAGIGSGELFF
v_call: TRBV18

cdr3_aa: CASSEGGTGVDEQFF
v_call: TRBV6-1

cdr3_aa: CASSLGAGSNQPQHF
v_call: TRBV27

cdr3_aa: CASSVEASGSYNEQFF
v_call: TRBV9

cdr3_aa: CASRDPGKNTEAFF
v_call: TRBV7-9

cdr3_aa: CASSPPGGQDQETQYF
v_call: TRBV4-1

cdr3_aa: CAWSPPDRPYEKLFF
v_call: TRBV30

cdr3_aa: CASTTGDRGLIEQYF
v_call: TRBV6-5

cdr3_aa: CASSEGTSGGAEQFF
v_call: TRBV6-1

cdr3_aa: CASSIPPAGYNEQFF
v_call: TRBV19

cdr3_aa: CASSFSGGSSYEQYF
v_call: TRBV9

cdr3_aa: CASSVESSVNPYEQYF
v_call: TRBV9

cdr3_aa: CASSAETAGGELFF
v_call: TRBV9

cdr3_aa: CASSAAPGDYEQYF
v_call: TRBV19

cdr3_aa: CASSIGAYNEQFF
v_call: TRBV19

cdr3_aa: CDAGARAFF
v_call: TRBV7-9

cdr3_aa: CATRAGTGFDEQFF
v_call: TRBV15

cdr3_aa: CASSLTPEKGYTF
v_call: TRBV9

cdr3_aa: CASSLYKDTQYF
v_call: TRBV5-4

cdr3_aa: CASSGRGASGPDTQYF
v_call: TRBV9

cdr3_aa: CASSLGVAVLYEQYF
v_call: TRBV7-9

cdr3_aa: CASSLRGYEQYF
v_call: TRBV7-9

cdr3_aa: CASRLLGGDNEQFF
v_call: TRBV27

cdr3_aa: CASSLTLTSDSPLHF
v_call: TRBV7-6

cdr3_aa: CATSRDWAGTNEKLFF
v_call: TRBV15